The source of this T cell receptor beta chain is a study of CD8 T cells in Susac syndrome. Germline V gene lookup returns CDR1 SGHDT and CDR2 YYEEEE. The V end lost 1 base, the J end lost 3 bases, and 11 bases lay between the germline ends. The CDR3 is 16 amino acids. RNA was extracted with the RNeasy kit, and a quantity of about 0.45 to 1 ug was reverse transcribed using random hexamers. TCRdb re-called the immunoSEQ multiplex PCR reads with MiXCR, one entry per CDR3 protein. Among approximately 200,000 distinct CDR3 sequences listed, approximately 95% were seen once. The V and J genes are TRBV5-6 and TRBJ1-6; a weak D match, TRBD1 (5 bases). What was sequenced was CD4+ T cells from PBMCs. This receptor was obtained from a human donor with multiple sclerosis. The CDR3 DNA reads as TGTGCCAGCAGCTTGCTCGACAGTTACTATAATTCACCCCTCCACTTT. It codes for CASSLLDSYYNSPLHF. Variable domain in full (rest from reference TRBV5-6 and TRBJ1-6): DAGVTQSPTHLIKTRGQQVTLRCSPKSGHDTVSWYQQALGQGPQFIFQYYEEEERQRGNFPDRFSGHQFPNYSSELNVNALLLGDSALYLCASSLLDSYYNSPLHFGNGTRLTVT.